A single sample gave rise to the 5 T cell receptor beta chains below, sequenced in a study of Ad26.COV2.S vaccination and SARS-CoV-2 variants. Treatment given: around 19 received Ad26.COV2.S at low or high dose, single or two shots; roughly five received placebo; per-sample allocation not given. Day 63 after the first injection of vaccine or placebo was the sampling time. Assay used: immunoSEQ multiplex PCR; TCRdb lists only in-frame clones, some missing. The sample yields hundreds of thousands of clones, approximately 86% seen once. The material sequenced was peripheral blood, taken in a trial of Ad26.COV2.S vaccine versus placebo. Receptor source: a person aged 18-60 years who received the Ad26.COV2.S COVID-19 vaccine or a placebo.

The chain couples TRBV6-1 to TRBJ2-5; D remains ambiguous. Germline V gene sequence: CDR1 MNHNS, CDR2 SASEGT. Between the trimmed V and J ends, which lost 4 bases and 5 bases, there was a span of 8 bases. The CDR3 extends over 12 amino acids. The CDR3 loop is CASSVASETQYF. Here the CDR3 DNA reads TGTGCCAGCAGTGTAGCCTCCGAGACCCAGTACTTC.

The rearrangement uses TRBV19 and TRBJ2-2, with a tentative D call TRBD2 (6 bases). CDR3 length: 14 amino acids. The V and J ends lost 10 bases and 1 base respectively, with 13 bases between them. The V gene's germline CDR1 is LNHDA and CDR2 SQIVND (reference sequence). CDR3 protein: CATLVGGNTGELFF. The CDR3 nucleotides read TGTGCCACCTTGGTGGGAGGGAACACCGGGGAGCTGTTTTTT.

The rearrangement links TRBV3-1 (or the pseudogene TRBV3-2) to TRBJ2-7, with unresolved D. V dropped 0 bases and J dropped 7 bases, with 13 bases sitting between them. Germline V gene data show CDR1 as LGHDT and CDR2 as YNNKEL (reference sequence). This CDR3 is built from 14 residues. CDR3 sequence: CASSQDTVRREQYF. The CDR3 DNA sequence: TGTGCCAGCAGCCAAGATACTGTCCGAAGAGAGCAGTACTTC.

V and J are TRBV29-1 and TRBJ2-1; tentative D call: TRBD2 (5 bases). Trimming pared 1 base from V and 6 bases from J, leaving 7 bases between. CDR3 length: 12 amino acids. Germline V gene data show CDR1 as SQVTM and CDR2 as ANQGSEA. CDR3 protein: CSVEGRGNEQFF. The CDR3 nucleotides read TGCAGCGTTGAAGGACGGGGCAATGAGCAGTTCTTC.

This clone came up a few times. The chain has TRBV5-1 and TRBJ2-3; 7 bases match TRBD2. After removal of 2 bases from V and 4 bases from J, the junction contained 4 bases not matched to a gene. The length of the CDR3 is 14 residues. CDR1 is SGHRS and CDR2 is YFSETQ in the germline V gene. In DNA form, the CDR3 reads TGCGCCAGCAGCTTAAGACTAGCTGCAGATACGCAGTATTTT. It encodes CASSLRLAADTQYF.